The 26 T cell receptor beta chains below were found in one sample sequenced in a study of blood T cell repertoires in COVID-19. TCRdb's table, derived via immunoSEQ multiplex PCR, lists solely in-frame clones and lacks some. Among 150,000 to 200,000 clones, about 80% were seen once, and the ten largest hold around a fifth. Sequenced material: peripheral blood. These receptor sequences come from a woman older than 75 with acute or convalescent COVID-19.

CDR3 in amino acids: CASSMTPSSYNEQFF. The DNA of the CDR3 is TGTGCCAGTAGTATGACTCCAAGCTCCTACAATGAGCAGTTCTTC. The genes are TRBV19 and TRBJ2-1, with unresolved D. Deletions cut 3 bases from V and 0 bases from J, with 9 bases between. The CDR3 length is 15 residues. Germline CDR1 and CDR2: LNHDA and SQIVND (reference sequence). Combining the CDR3 with reference TRBV19 and TRBJ2-1 gives the whole variable domain DGGITQSPKYLFRKEGQNVTLSCEQNLNHDAMYWYRQDPGQGLRLIYYSQIVNDFQKGDIAEGYSVSREKKESFPLTVTSAQKNPTAFYLCASSMTPSSYNEQFFGPGTRLTVL.

The gene calls are TRBV5-1 and TRBJ2-5; D is unclear. V was trimmed by 2 bases and J by 5 bases, leaving 4 bases between them. Germline CDR1 is SGHRS and CDR2 is YFSETQ. The CDR3 totals 11 residues. The CDR3 DNA reads TGCGCCAGCAGCTTTCGTGAGACCCAGTACTTC. Its translation: CASSFRETQYF.

The rearrangement joins TRBV28 to TRBJ1-2, with 7 nucleotides matching TRBD1. CDR1 is MDHEN and CDR2 is SYDVKM in the germline V gene. The CDR3 has 14 residues. Losses at the gene ends were 5 bases for V and 4 bases for J; bases not matched to a gene: 7. The CDR3 reads CASSPSGQFYGYTF. The CDR3 nucleotides read TGTGCCAGCAGTCCCTCGGGACAGTTCTATGGCTACACCTTC.

The chain carries TRBV2 and TRBJ1-2; D gene uncertain. V was cut by 6 bases and J by 5 bases, with 13 bases left in between. Germline CDR1 reads SNHLY; CDR2 reads FYNNEI. This CDR3 region has 13 residues. CDR3 sequence reads: CASRTGSPYGYTF. The CDR3 nucleotides read TGTGCCAGCAGAACGGGAAGCCCTTATGGCTACACCTTC. Supplemented by reference TRBV2 and TRBJ1-2, the full variable domain reads EPEVTQTPSHQVTQMGQEVILRCVPISNHLYFYWYRQILGQKVEFLVSFYNNEISEKSEIFDDQFSVERPDGSNFTLKIRSTKLEDSAMYFCASRTGSPYGYTFGSGTRLTVV.

This clone was counted once. CDR3 in DNA: TGTGCCAGCAGCTTAGTAGGGACTCAAAAAGAGACCCAGTACTTC. Amino acid sequence: CASSLVGTQKETQYF. The rearrangement joins TRBV7-9 to TRBJ2-5, with D perhaps TRBD2 (6 bases). V gave up 1 base and J gave up 3 bases, with 12 bases separating them. Germline-derived CDR1 and CDR2 are SEHNR and FQNEAQ (reference sequence). The CDR3 consists of 15 residues.

V gene TRBV15 combines with J gene TRBJ2-1; 7 bases match TRBD1. The V gene end was trimmed by 1 base and the J gene end by 6 bases; junction bases not matched to a gene: 0. Germline CDR1 LNHNV, CDR2 YYDKDF (reference sequence). The CDR3 runs to 13 residues. The CDR3 sequence is CATSRGDSNEQFF. As DNA, the CDR3 is TGTGCCACCAGCAGAGGGGACAGCAATGAGCAGTTCTTC.

This rearrangement joins TRBV5-6 to TRBJ1-2; 8 nucleotides line up with TRBD1. Germline assignment: CDR1 SGHDT and CDR2 YYEEEE. The CDR3 length is 16 residues. Losses at the gene ends were 4 bases for V and 1 base for J; bases not matched to a gene: 9. Written as DNA, the CDR3 is TGTGCCAGCAGCCCGGGACAGGAGCTCCGTAACTATGGCTACACCTTC. Residues: CASSPGQELRNYGYTF.

The rearrangement links TRBV5-1 to TRBJ1-1; 8 bases match TRBD1. Germline V CDR1 and CDR2: SGHRS, YFSETQ. This CDR3 has 14 amino acids. After removal of 4 bases from V and 8 bases from J, the junction contained 10 bases not matched to a gene. In nucleotides, the CDR3 is TGCGCCAGCAGCGGAGGGACAGGAACAAGAGAAGCTTTCTTT. It encodes CASSGGTGTREAFF. The whole variable domain, filled in from reference TRBV5-1 and TRBJ1-1, reads KAGVTQTPRYLIKTRGQQVTLSCSPISGHRSVSWYQQTPGQGLQFLFEYFSETQRNKGNFPGRFSGRQFSNSRSEMNVSTLELGDSALYLCASSGGTGTREAFFGQGTRLTVV.

This rearrangement joins TRBV14 to TRBJ2-1, with TRBD2 identical over 7 bases. Germline V gives CDR1 SGHDN, CDR2 FVKESK. J was trimmed by 10 bases and V by 4 bases; bases with no gene match: 13. CDR3 size: 15 residues. The CDR3 DNA sequence: TGTGCCAGCAGCCCCCGAGTGGCGGGAGTAAAGGAGCAGTTCTTC. Translation: CASSPRVAGVKEQFF.

The chain combines TRBV6-6 with TRBJ2-6, with 10 bases aligning to TRBD2. The CDR3 length is 16 residues. The V segment lost 5 bases and the J segment 11 bases; nucleotides outside the gene matches: 12. Germline lookup yields CDR1 MNHNY and CDR2 SVGAGI (reference sequence). The CDR3 reads CASSTEQREGLYVLTF. The DNA of the CDR3 is TGTGCCAGCAGTACCGAACAGCGGGAGGGCCTCTACGTCCTGACTTTC.

This rearrangement joins TRBV5-1 to TRBJ1-1, with no clear D. V was clipped by 0 bases and J by 9 bases, with 12 bases between them. Germline values: CDR1 SGHRS, CDR2 YFSETQ. The CDR3 is 13 amino acids. The CDR3 here is CASSLGQTTKAFF. CDR3 bases: TGCGCCAGCAGCTTGGGGCAGACAACGAAAGCTTTCTTT.

V usage is TRBV4-2 and J usage is TRBJ2-3; 10 bases fit TRBD2. Germline CDR1 is LGHNA and CDR2 is YNFKEQ. V lost 1 base to trimming and J lost 6 bases; unmatched junction nucleotides: 10. This CDR3 contains 17 residues. The CDR3 nucleotides read TGTGCCAGCAGCCAAGGTGCCCTAGCGGGAGTATGGGATACGCAGTATTTT. Translated: CASSQGALAGVWDTQYF.

In this sample, this clone turned up once. This chain joins TRBV6-2 or TRBV6-3 and TRBJ2-5, with D possibly being TRBD2 (5 bases). V lost 6 bases and J lost 4, with 9 bases in between. The germline gives CDR1 MNHEY, CDR2 SVGEGT. CDR3 length equals 12 residues. CDR3 region: CASSLARETQYF. The CDR3 DNA sequence: TGTGCCAGCAGCCTAGCCCGAGAGACCCAGTACTTC.

The chain couples TRBV19 to TRBJ2-2, with TRBD2 matching over 13 bases. The CDR3 has 19 amino acids. J gave up 3 bases and V 4 bases, and 11 bases lay outside the gene matches. The germline CDR1 and CDR2 sequences are LNHDA and SQIVND (reference sequence). The CDR3 nucleotides are TGTGCCAGTAGTACCCGGACTAGCGGGAGCCGGCGAGACACCGGGGAGCTGTTTTTT. Residues: CASSTRTSGSRRDTGELFF.

This sequence joins TRBV6-2 or TRBV6-3 and TRBJ2-1; 8 bases align to TRBD1. Looked up from germline, CDR1 is MNHEY and CDR2 is SVGEGT. The CDR3 is 16 amino acids. V shed 2 bases, J shed 7 bases, and the junction held 10 bases outside the gene matches. The CDR3 coding sequence is TGTGCCAGCAGTTACCTCGGGACAGGCCGAAAGAATGAGCAGTTCTTC. This gives the protein CASSYLGTGRKNEQFF.

The genes are TRBV9 and TRBJ1-4; TRBD1 is a possible D gene (6 bases). CDR3 length: 13 residues. Germline assignment: CDR1 SGDLS and CDR2 YYNGEE. V was cut by 3 bases and J by 4 bases, with 7 bases left in between. The CDR3 sequence: CASSGDINEKLFF. CDR3 in DNA: TGTGCCAGCAGCGGGGACATTAATGAAAAACTGTTTTTT.

This chain connects TRBV5-6 to TRBJ2-5; D remains unclear. CDR1 is SGHDT and CDR2 is YYEEEE in the germline V gene. This CDR3 has 11 residues. The V and J ends lost 2 bases and 5 bases respectively, with 4 bases between them. This chain's CDR3 is CASSFGETQYF. As DNA, the CDR3 is TGTGCCAGCAGCTTCGGTGAGACCCAGTACTTC.

This rearrangement joins TRBV4-1 to TRBJ2-3, with D tentatively TRBD2 (5 bases). Germline CDR1 reads MGHRA; CDR2 reads YSYEKL. The CDR3 contains 12 residues. Trimming took 8 bases from V and 1 from J, leaving 7 bases between them. CDR3 sequence (DNA): TGCGCCAGCGACGGGGGCACAGATACGCAGTATTTT. Amino acid sequence: CASDGGTDTQYF.

V usage is TRBV5-1 and J usage is TRBJ2-7; D is uncertain. Germline CDR1 reads SGHRS; CDR2 reads YFSETQ. The CDR3 totals 15 residues. Trimming shortened V by 1 base and J by 1 base, and 12 bases separated the two germline ends. DNA of the CDR3: TGCGCCAGCAGCTTGCGAGGCTCTGCGTCCTACGAGCAGTACTTC. Its translation: CASSLRGSASYEQYF.

The chain joins TRBV11-2 to TRBJ1-1; the D is unclear. CDR3 length equals 13 residues. Germline V gene sequence: CDR1 SGHAT, CDR2 FQNNGV. Trimming left V 3 bases short and J 0 bases short, with 5 bases between. The CDR3 loop is CASSLRMNTEAFF. The CDR3 nucleotides read TGTGCCAGCAGCTTGCGCATGAACACTGAAGCTTTCTTT.

The chain recombines TRBV4-2 with TRBJ1-1, with D tentatively TRBD1 (5 bases). V lost 4 bases, J lost 1 base, and 7 bases lay in between. The CDR3 extends over 13 amino acids. CDR1 and CDR2 from the germline V gene are LGHNA and YNFKEQ. The CDR3: CASSPGENTEAFF. The CDR3 DNA reads TGTGCCAGCAGCCCGGGGGAGAACACTGAAGCTTTCTTT.

This chain links TRBV5-1 with TRBJ2-1; 10 nucleotides line up with TRBD2. V lost 2 bases to trimming and J lost 8 bases; unmatched junction nucleotides: 7. The CDR3 totals 15 residues. Germline lookup yields CDR1 SGHRS and CDR2 YFSETQ. CDR3 coding DNA: TGCGCCAGCAGCTTTCAGGGACTAGCGTTAGATGAGCAGTTCTTC. Encoded protein: CASSFQGLALDEQFF.

The V gene is TRBV6-2 or TRBV6-3, the J gene TRBJ2-5; D is possibly TRBD2 (5 bases). Trimming cost V 6 bases and J 5 bases, with 10 bases left between them. Germline-derived CDR1 and CDR2 are MNHEY and SVGEGT. This CDR3 region has 12 residues. The CDR3 reads CASSLLGETQYF. In nucleotides, the CDR3 is TGTGCCAGCAGCCTACTAGGCGAGACCCAGTACTTC.

The gene calls are TRBV7-9 and TRBJ2-3, with TRBD1 as a possible D gene (5 bases). The CDR3 is made up of 12 amino acids. CDR1 and CDR2 (germline): SEHNR, FQNEAQ (reference sequence). V lost 5 bases to trimming and J lost 6 bases, with 9 bases between them. Here the CDR3 DNA reads TGTGCCAGCAGCGTCTACAGGGATACGCAGTATTTT. It translates to CASSVYRDTQYF.

This clone occurred once. The gene calls are TRBV7-9 and TRBJ1-4; 11 bases are shared with TRBD1. CDR1 is SEHNR and CDR2 is FQNEAQ in the germline V gene (reference sequence). The CDR3 is 16 residues long. The V and J ends lost 5 bases and 6 bases, in that order; junction bases with no gene match: 8. CDR3 amino acids: CASSLWGQGGHEKLFF. CDR3 nucleotide sequence: TGTGCCAGCAGCCTCTGGGGACAGGGGGGACATGAAAAACTGTTTTTT.

In its sample, this clone was seen many times. The V gene is TRBV19, the J gene TRBJ2-1, with a possible D match to TRBD2 (7 bases). The CDR3 spans 15 residues. V was trimmed by 0 bases and J by 2 bases, leaving 8 bases between them. The V gene's germline CDR1 is LNHDA and CDR2 SQIVND (reference sequence). For the CDR3, the DNA is TGTGCCAGTAGTATAGACGGGGGGCCCTACAATGAGCAGTTCTTC. As protein: CASSIDGGPYNEQFF.